This is a list of T cell receptor beta chains from one sample in a study of blood T cell repertoires in COVID-19. Measured with immunoSEQ multiplex PCR; TCRdb has only the in-frame clones, and not every one. This table has 310,000 or so clones, 85% to 90% appearing once. The sample consisted of PBMCs or T cells enriched from blood (not recorded which). These receptors were collected from a woman aged 18 to 35 who had recovered from COVID-19. Both conserved end residues are part of each CDR3. D genes are given only for firm matches. A row's size may be missing; if present it is once, few, many or a size class.

TGTGCCAGTAGGGGGGACAGAAAGATGAACACTGAAGCTTTCTTT CASRGDRKMNTEAFF TRBJ1-1 TRBD1 TRBV19 .
TGTGCCAGTAGTATAGAGGCGGGTAGGTACAATCAGCCCCAGCATTTT CASSIEAGRYNQPQHF TRBJ1-5 . TRBV19 .
TGCGCCAGCAGCCGGGATAGACAGGGAACCTACGAGCAGTACTTC CASSRDRQGTYEQYF TRBJ2-7 TRBD1 TRBV5-1 .
TGTGCCAGCTCACCGGAGTTCTCTGGGGCCAACGTCCTGACTTTC CASSPEFSGANVLTF TRBJ2-6 . TRBV18 .
TGTGCCAGCAGCGTAGGTGGACAGGGGGCGTATAGCTATGGCTACACCTTC CASSVGGQGAYSYGYTF TRBJ1-2 TRBD1 TRBV9 .
TGTGCCAGCAGCCCTGGAGGGGGCTCCGAAGCTTTCTTT CASSPGGGSEAFF TRBJ1-1 TRBD1 TRBV13 .
TGTGCCAGCAGTTACGCAGGTGATTCTGGCTACACCTTC CASSYAGDSGYTF TRBJ1-2 . TRBV27 few
TGCGCCAGCAGCATGGGGGGCCGGAACACTGAAGCTTTCTTT CASSMGGRNTEAFF TRBJ1-1 . TRBV5-1 once
TGTGCCAGCAGTTCCCCGGGACAGGGGCTCTATGAGCAGTTCTTC CASSSPGQGLYEQFF TRBJ2-1 TRBD1 TRBV28 .
TGTGCCAGCACCGAGGTCTATGGCTACACCTTC CASTEVYGYTF TRBJ1-2 . TRBV2 .
TGCGCCAGCAGCTTCGGCAGGGAAGAGACCCAGTACTTC CASSFGREETQYF TRBJ2-5 . TRBV5-1 .
TGTGCCAGCTCCGGACAGATCAATCAGCCCCAGCATTTT CASSGQINQPQHF TRBJ1-5 . TRBV25-1 .
TGCGCCAGCAGTGAGTCGCGGGGGGTCCCAGAGACCCAGTACTTC CASSESRGVPETQYF TRBJ2-5 TRBD2 TRBV10-1 .
TGTGCCAGCAGCTCAGGACTAGCGGGAGTCCACAATGAGCAGTTCTTC CASSSGLAGVHNEQFF TRBJ2-1 TRBD2 TRBV11-3 .
TGTGCCAGTAAACGAGGAGACACCATATATTTT CASKRGDTIYF TRBJ1-3 . TRBV19 .
TGTGCCAGCAGAGCGGGGGAAGGCGGGGAGCTGTTTTTT CASRAGEGGELFF TRBJ2-2 TRBD2 TRBV6-5 .
TGCGCCAGCAGCTTGTATGTTCTCAGTATGGTTGGCTCTGGGGCCAACGTCCTGACTTTC CASSLYVLSMVGSGANVLTF TRBJ2-6 . TRBV5-1 .
TGTGCCAGCAGTGGGGACAGTATAGGGGGTGAGCAGTTCTTC CASSGDSIGGEQFF TRBJ2-1 TRBD1 TRBV2 few
TGTGCCAGCAGCTTGGGAGTGGGGGCCCGAATGAACACTGAAGCTTTCTTT CASSLGVGARMNTEAFF TRBJ1-1 . TRBV5-8 .
TGTGCCAGCAGCCAAGCGGAAACAGGTGCAACTAATGAAAAACTGTTTTTT CASSQAETGATNEKLFF TRBJ1-4 . TRBV4-2 .
TGTGCCTGGAGCCCTACAGGACGGGGGGCCGGAACCCAGTACTTC CAWSPTGRGAGTQYF TRBJ2-5 . TRBV30 .
TGTGCCAGCAGAACGGTCGGGACAGTCTCCTACGAGCAGTACTTC CASRTVGTVSYEQYF TRBJ2-7 TRBD1 TRBV27 .
TGTGCCAGCAGTGGTTTAGGCAGGGGCCCTGAAGCTTTCTTT CASSGLGRGPEAFF TRBJ1-1 . TRBV25-1 .
TGTGCCAGCAACCCAAGGGGGTTCAATGAGCAGTTCTTC CASNPRGFNEQFF TRBJ2-1 . TRBV14 .
TGCGCCAGCAGCTTGGTAGGGGACACTGAAGCTTTCTTT CASSLVGDTEAFF TRBJ1-1 . TRBV5-1 .
TGTGCCAGCAGCCTGGGTACATGGCCAGGAAACTCTAACTATGGCTACACCTTC CASSLGTWPGNSNYGYTF TRBJ1-2 . TRBV13 .
TGTGCCAGCAGTTTAGAGGGGGCCGGGGAGCTGTTTTTT CASSLEGAGELFF TRBJ2-2 . TRBV27 .
TGTGCCACCAGCAGGGCCCGGACAGGGATAACCGGGGAGCTGTTTTTT CATSRARTGITGELFF TRBJ2-2 TRBD1 TRBV15 .
TGTGCCAGCAGCCAAGATGGGACTAGCGGCTCCTTAGCCAAAAACATTCAGTACTTC CASSQDGTSGSLAKNIQYF TRBJ2-4 TRBD2 TRBV4-2 .
TGTGCCAGCAGCTGGGGCCGGGACAGGGGGCCAAACACCATATATTTT CASSWGRDRGPNTIYF TRBJ1-3 TRBD1 TRBV5-6 few
TGTGCCAGCAGGCTCACAGGGGGCGAAGGCTACACCTTC CASRLTGGEGYTF TRBJ1-2 TRBD1 TRBV28 once
TGTGCCAGCAGTTTTAACAGTAGAAACACCATATATTTT CASSFNSRNTIYF TRBJ1-3 . TRBV28 .
TGTGCCAGCAGCCAAGGGGGGCCCGGGGAGCTGTTTTTT CASSQGGPGELFF TRBJ2-2 . TRBV3-1/TRBV3-2 .
TGCGCCAGCAGCTTGGGGGGGAGGATCACAGATACGCAGTATTTT CASSLGGRITDTQYF TRBJ2-3 . TRBV5-1 .
TGTGCCAGCAGGAGCGGGGGGTCGTACAATGAGCAGTTCTTC CASRSGGSYNEQFF TRBJ2-1 TRBD2 TRBV6-4 .
TGTGCCAGCAGCCAAGAGCAGGGTAATGAGCAGTTCTTC CASSQEQGNEQFF TRBJ2-1 . TRBV3-1/TRBV3-2 few
TGTGCCAGCAGCGGTGGACTAGCGGGGTCGGTCCATGAGCAGTTCTTC CASSGGLAGSVHEQFF TRBJ2-1 TRBD2 TRBV5-4 .
TGTGCCAGCAGCGTAGTTTTCGGGGGATCCCTCACCGGGGAGCTGTTTTTT CASSVVFGGSLTGELFF TRBJ2-2 . TRBV9 many
TGTCCCCGCCGCTTCGGGGGGGCGGGGCCTATGAACACTGAAGCTTTCTTT CPRRFGGAGPMNTEAFF TRBJ1-1 . TRBV11-3 .
TGTGCCAGCAGTCCCAGACAGCCCGCAGATACGCAGTATTTT CASSPRQPADTQYF TRBJ2-3 . TRBV27 many
TGTGCCACCAGTGACCTCCGGGACAGCGTATTCCAAGAGACCCAGTACTTC CATSDLRDSVFQETQYF TRBJ2-5 TRBD1 TRBV24-1 .
TGTGCCAGCAGCCAAGAGGGCATCTCTGGCTACACCTTC CASSQEGISGYTF TRBJ1-2 . TRBV3-1/TRBV3-2 few
TGTGCCAGCAGCTTAGACTTCCTACTAGCGGGGCAGGAGACCCAGTACTTC CASSLDFLLAGQETQYF TRBJ2-5 TRBD2 TRBV11-2 .
TGTGCCAGCCGGGGGGCAAGCAATCAGCCCCAGCATTTT CASRGASNQPQHF TRBJ1-5 . TRBV28 few
TGTGCCAGCAGTTGGGGCGGCGGGAAAGAGACCCAGTACTTC CASSWGGGKETQYF TRBJ2-5 . TRBV6-5 .
TGTGCCAGCAGCGGTACAGATTACAATGAGCAGTTCTTC CASSGTDYNEQFF TRBJ2-1 . TRBV9 .
TGTGCCAGCAGCCGAGTCGAGACAGGGATTAGAAACACCATATATTTT CASSRVETGIRNTIYF TRBJ1-3 TRBD1 TRBV4-2 .
TGTGCCAGCAGCTTAGGGGGGGGCATCTATGGCTACACCTTC CASSLGGGIYGYTF TRBJ1-2 . TRBV7-2 .
TGTGCCAGCACCCCAGGTGGGGGAGGCTACAATGAGCAGTTCTTC CASTPGGGGYNEQFF TRBJ2-1 . TRBV9 .
TGTGCCAGCAGTTTTACAGCGGGAGGGGCCGGGGAGCTGTTTTTT CASSFTAGGAGELFF TRBJ2-2 TRBD2 TRBV7-9 few
TGCGCCAGCAGTGCGGGACAGGGGTGGGCCAACGTCCTGACTTTC CASSAGQGWANVLTF TRBJ2-6 TRBD1 TRBV10-2 .
TGTGCCAGCAGCCCAGGGGACACTTTGAACACTGAAGCTTTCTTT CASSPGDTLNTEAFF TRBJ1-1 . TRBV7-2 .
TGTGCCAGCAGAGGGGACAGGTGGTCCTATAATTCACCCCTCCACTTT CASRGDRWSYNSPLHF TRBJ1-6 TRBD1 TRBV2 few